The next 12 T cell receptor beta chains were all read from a single sample in a study of PD-1 blockade in classical Hodgkin lymphoma. Clones were read by immunoSEQ multiplex PCR, and TCRdb kept only the in-frame ones, dropping some. The sample comprises almost 85,000 clones, roughly 90% of which are singletons, and roughly a fifth rests with the top ten. Every patient relapsed after autologous stem cell transplantation, and brentuximab vedotin exposure varied. Material: peripheral blood mononuclear cells (PBMCs), obtained at baseline. All receptors derive from a human donor with classical Hodgkin lymphoma.

The chain links TRBV28 to TRBJ2-7, with unresolved D. The CDR3 covers 16 residues. Germline V gene data show CDR1 as MDHEN and CDR2 as SYDVKM. Trimming pared 3 bases from V and 2 bases from J, leaving 17 bases between. The chain's CDR3 is CASSFVTGLRTYEQYF. The CDR3 DNA reads as TGTGCCAGCAGTTTCGTTACCGGGCTCCGCACCTACGAGCAGTACTTC.

The chain uses TRBV29-1 and TRBJ1-1; D is perhaps TRBD1 (5 bases). V lost 3 bases and J 3 bases, leaving 14 bases between the germline ends. This CDR3 region has 14 residues. Germline V CDR1 and CDR2: SQVTM, ANQGSEA. CDR3 residues: CSVDRRQGDTEAFF. The CDR3 DNA sequence: TGCAGCGTTGACCGACGGCAAGGGGACACTGAAGCTTTCTTT.

The rearrangement links TRBV28 to TRBJ2-7; 9 nucleotides line up with TRBD1. CDR3 length: 16 amino acids. V lost 3 bases and J lost 2; bases outside the gene matches: 8. CDR1 and CDR2 from the germline V gene are MDHEN and SYDVKM. The DNA for the CDR3 is TGTGCCAGCAGTTTTGACGGCAGACAGGGGGCCTACGAGCAGTACTTC. The encoded protein is CASSFDGRQGAYEQYF.

The V and J genes are TRBV11-2 and TRBJ2-3; 12 nucleotides agree with TRBD2. Trimming at V came to 4 bases and at J to 1 base, leaving 9 bases not matched to a gene. The CDR3 totals 18 residues. Germline CDR1 and CDR2: SGHAT and FQNNGV. CDR3 DNA sequence: TGTGCCAGCAGCTCGACTAGCGGGAGATTTGGGGGCACAGATACGCAGTATTTT. Protein sequence: CASSSTSGRFGGTDTQYF.

The chain uses TRBV7-9 and TRBJ2-1; D may match TRBD1 or TRBD2 (5 bases each). The germline V and J ends were trimmed by 5 bases and 10 bases, with 18 bases remaining between them. The germline gives CDR1 SEHNR, CDR2 FQNEAQ (reference sequence). There are 14 residues in the CDR3. CDR3 in amino acids: CASSTDSTRGEQFF. In DNA form, the CDR3 reads TGTGCCAGCAGCACAGACAGTACCCGAGGGGAGCAGTTCTTC.

The V call is TRBV30, the J call TRBJ2-7, with 11 bases fitting TRBD2. V shed 3 bases and J 4 bases; nucleotides not matched to a gene: 11. CDR1 GTSNPN and CDR2 SVGIG come from the germline V gene (reference sequence). CDR3 length equals 16 residues. The DNA of the CDR3 is TGTGCCTGGAGCCCGTTGGGACTAGCGGTTGCTTACGAGCAGTACTTC. Amino acids: CAWSPLGLAVAYEQYF.

The chain has TRBV6-6 and TRBJ2-1, with D perhaps matching TRBD1 (5 bases). V lost 5 bases and J lost 8, with 10 bases in between. This CDR3 has 12 residues. Germline V lookup: CDR1 MNHNY, CDR2 SVGAGI (reference sequence). The CDR3, as DNA: TGTGCCAGCAGTCCAGGGCGGTATGAGCAGTTCTTC. Protein sequence: CASSPGRYEQFF.

The gene calls are TRBV28 and TRBJ1-5, with 7 bases matching TRBD1. This CDR3 region has 11 residues. With V trimmed by 4 bases and J by 14 bases, 5 bases remained unmatched. Germline V CDR1 and CDR2: MDHEN, SYDVKM. CDR3 amino acids: CASSSQGVKHF. Here the CDR3 DNA reads TGTGCCAGCAGTTCCCAGGGGGTTAAGCATTTT.

The genes are TRBV5-4 and TRBJ2-6; the D call may be TRBD1 or TRBD2 (6 bases each). Germline V gene data show CDR1 as SGHNT and CDR2 as YYREEE (reference sequence). The CDR3 is 16 residues long. Trimming cost V 0 bases and J 4 bases, with 11 bases left between them. CDR3 bases: TGTGCCAGCAGCTTGGCGGGGGCTACCGGGGCCAACGTCCTGACTTTC. This translates into CASSLAGATGANVLTF.

The genes are TRBV7-9 and TRBJ2-1; D gene uncertain. Trimming removed 5 bases from V and 4 bases from J, with 12 bases in between. Germline V gene sequence: CDR1 SEHNR, CDR2 FQNEAQ (reference sequence). This CDR3 has 14 residues. In DNA, the CDR3 is TGTGCCAGCAGCCAATTGGCCACTTACAATGAGCAGTTCTTC. This translates into CASSQLATYNEQFF.

This rearrangement joins TRBV2 to TRBJ2-1, with TRBD2 matching over 8 bases. After removal of 6 bases from V and 12 bases from J, the junction contained 7 bases not matched to a gene. This CDR3 has 12 amino acids. Germline CDR1 SNHLY, CDR2 FYNNEI. The CDR3 is CASSTETSGQFF. DNA for the CDR3: TGTGCCAGCAGCACAGAAACTAGCGGGCAGTTCTTC.

The chain recombines TRBV7-9 with TRBJ2-3; 9 bases are a match to TRBD2. Per germline, CDR1 SEHNR and CDR2 FQNEAQ (reference sequence). The CDR3 contains 16 residues. Germline trimming cut 5 bases from V and 8 bases from J; bases unmatched to any gene: 14. The DNA of the CDR3 is TGTGCCAGCAGCGCTAGGGGACAAGCGGGAGGAGGTACGCAGTATTTT. Amino acid sequence: CASSARGQAGGGTQYF.